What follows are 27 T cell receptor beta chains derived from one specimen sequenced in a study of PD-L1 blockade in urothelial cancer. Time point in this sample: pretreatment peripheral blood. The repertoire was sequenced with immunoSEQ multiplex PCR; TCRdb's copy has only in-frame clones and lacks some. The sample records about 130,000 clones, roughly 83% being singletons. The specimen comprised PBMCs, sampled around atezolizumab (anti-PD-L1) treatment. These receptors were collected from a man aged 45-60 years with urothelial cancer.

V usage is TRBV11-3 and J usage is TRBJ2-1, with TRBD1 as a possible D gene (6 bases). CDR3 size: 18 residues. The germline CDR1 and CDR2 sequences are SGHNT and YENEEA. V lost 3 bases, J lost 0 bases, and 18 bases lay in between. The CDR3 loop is CASSLGITQGYSYNEQFF. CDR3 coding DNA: TGTGCCAGCAGCTTGGGAATCACACAGGGTTACTCCTACAATGAGCAGTTCTTC.

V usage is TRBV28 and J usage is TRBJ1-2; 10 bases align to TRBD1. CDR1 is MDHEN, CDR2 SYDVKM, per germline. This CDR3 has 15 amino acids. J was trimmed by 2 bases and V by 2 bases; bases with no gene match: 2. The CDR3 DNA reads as TGTGCCAGCAGTTTAGACAGGGGGCGGAACTATGGCTACACCTTC. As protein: CASSLDRGRNYGYTF.

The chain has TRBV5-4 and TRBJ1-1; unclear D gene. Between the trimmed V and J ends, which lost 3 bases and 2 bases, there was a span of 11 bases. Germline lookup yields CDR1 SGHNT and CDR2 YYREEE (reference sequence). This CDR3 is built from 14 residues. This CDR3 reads CASSYRVDNTEAFF. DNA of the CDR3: TGTGCCAGCAGCTACCGGGTCGATAACACTGAAGCTTTCTTT.

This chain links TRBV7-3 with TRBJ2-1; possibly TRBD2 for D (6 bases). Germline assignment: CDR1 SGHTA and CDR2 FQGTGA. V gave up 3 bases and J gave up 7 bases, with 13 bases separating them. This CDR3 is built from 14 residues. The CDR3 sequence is CASSFPTRENEQFF. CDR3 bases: TGTGCCAGCAGCTTTCCGACTAGAGAAAATGAGCAGTTCTTC. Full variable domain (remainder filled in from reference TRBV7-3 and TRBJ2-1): GAGVSQTPSNKVTEKGKYVELRCDPISGHTALYWYRQSLGQGPEFLIYFQGTGAADDSGLPNDRFFAVRPEGSVSTLKIQRTERGDSAVYLCASSFPTRENEQFFGPGTRLTVL.

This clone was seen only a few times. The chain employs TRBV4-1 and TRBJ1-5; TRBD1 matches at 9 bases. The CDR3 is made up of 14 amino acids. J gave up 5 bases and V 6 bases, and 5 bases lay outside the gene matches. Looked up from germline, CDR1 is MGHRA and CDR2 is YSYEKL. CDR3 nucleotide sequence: TGCGCCAGCAGTCCTACAGGGGGCGATCAGCCCCAGCATTTT. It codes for CASSPTGGDQPQHF.

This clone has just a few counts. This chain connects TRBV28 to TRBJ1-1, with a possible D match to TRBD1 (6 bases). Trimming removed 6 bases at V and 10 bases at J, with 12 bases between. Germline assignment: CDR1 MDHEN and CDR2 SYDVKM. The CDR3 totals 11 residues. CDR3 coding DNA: TGTGCCAGCAGCTCGGACAGCCCAGCTTTCTTT. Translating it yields CASSSDSPAFF.

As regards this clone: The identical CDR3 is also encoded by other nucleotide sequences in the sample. For the CDR3, the DNA is TGTGCCAGCAGCTGGGGACAGGGAAATTCACCCCTCCACTTT. It translates to CASSWGQGNSPLHF. V usage is TRBV11-2 and J usage is TRBJ1-6; 9 bases are shared with TRBD1. V lost 4 bases and J lost 7; bases outside the gene matches: 2. This CDR3 spans 14 amino acids. CDR1 SGHAT and CDR2 FQNNGV come from the germline V gene.

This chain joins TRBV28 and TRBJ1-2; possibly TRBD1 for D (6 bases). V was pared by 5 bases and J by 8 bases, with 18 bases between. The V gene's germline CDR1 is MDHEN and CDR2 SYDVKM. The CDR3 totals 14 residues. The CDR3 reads CASSPAAGQRGYTF. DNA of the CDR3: TGTGCCAGCAGTCCCGCGGCAGGACAGCGGGGCTACACCTTC.

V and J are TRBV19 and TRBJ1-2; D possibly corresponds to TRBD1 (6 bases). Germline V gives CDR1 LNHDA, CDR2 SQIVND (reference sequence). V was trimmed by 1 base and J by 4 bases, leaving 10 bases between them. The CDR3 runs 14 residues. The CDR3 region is CASSIAGQSYGYTF. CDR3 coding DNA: TGTGCCAGTAGTATAGCCGGACAGAGCTATGGCTACACCTTC.

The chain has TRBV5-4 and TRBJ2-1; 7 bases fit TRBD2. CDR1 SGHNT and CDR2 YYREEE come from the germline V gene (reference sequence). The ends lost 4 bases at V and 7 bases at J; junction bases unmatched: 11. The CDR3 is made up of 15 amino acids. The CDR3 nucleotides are TGTGCCAGCAGCCGAGGGAGCGGGATGGTGAATGAGCAGTTCTTC. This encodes CASSRGSGMVNEQFF.

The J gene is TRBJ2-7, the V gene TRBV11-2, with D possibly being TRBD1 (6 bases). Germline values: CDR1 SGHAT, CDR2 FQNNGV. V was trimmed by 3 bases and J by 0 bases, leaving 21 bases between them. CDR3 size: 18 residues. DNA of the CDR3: TGTGCCAGCAGCTTCCCCTGGGGCACAGGGCTGGACTCCTACGAGCAGTACTTC. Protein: CASSFPWGTGLDSYEQYF. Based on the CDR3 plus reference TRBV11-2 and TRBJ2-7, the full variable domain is EAGVAQSPRYKIIEKRQSVAFWCNPISGHATLYWYQQILGQGPKLLIQFQNNGVVDDSQLPKDRFSAERLKGVDSTLKIQPAKLEDSAVYLCASSFPWGTGLDSYEQYFGPGTRLTVT.

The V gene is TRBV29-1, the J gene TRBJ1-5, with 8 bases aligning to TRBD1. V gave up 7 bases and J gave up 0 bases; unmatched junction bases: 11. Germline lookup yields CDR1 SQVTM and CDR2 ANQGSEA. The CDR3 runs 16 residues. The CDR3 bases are TGCAGCGGTGGGACAGGAGAGCCTCGTAGCAATCAGCCCCAGCATTTT. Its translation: CSGGTGEPRSNQPQHF. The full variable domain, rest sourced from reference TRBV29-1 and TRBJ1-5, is SAVISQKPSRDICQRGTSLTIQCQVDSQVTMMFWYRQQPGQSLTLIATANQGSEATYESGFVIDKFPISRPNLTFSTLTVSNMSPEDSSIYLCSGGTGEPRSNQPQHFGDGTRLSIL.

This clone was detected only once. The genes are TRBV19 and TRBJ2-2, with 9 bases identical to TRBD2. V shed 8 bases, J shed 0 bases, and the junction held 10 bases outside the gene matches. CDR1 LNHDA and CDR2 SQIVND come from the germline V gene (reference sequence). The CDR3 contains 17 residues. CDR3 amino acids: CASGSLAGRANTGELFF. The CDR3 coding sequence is TGTGCCAGTGGGTCCCTAGCGGGACGCGCGAACACCGGGGAGCTGTTTTTT. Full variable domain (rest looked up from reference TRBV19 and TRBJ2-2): DGGITQSPKYLFRKEGQNVTLSCEQNLNHDAMYWYRQDPGQGLRLIYYSQIVNDFQKGDIAEGYSVSREKKESFPLTVTSAQKNPTAFYLCASGSLAGRANTGELFFGEGSRLTVL.

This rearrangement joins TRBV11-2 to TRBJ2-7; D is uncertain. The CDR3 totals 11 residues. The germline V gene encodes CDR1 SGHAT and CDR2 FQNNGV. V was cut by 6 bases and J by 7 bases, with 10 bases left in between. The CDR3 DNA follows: TGTGCCAGCAGAAGTGGAGTTGAGCAGTACTTC. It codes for CASRSGVEQYF. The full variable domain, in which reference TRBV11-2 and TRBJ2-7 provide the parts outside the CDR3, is EAGVAQSPRYKIIEKRQSVAFWCNPISGHATLYWYQQILGQGPKLLIQFQNNGVVDDSQLPKDRFSAERLKGVDSTLKIQPAKLEDSAVYLCASRSGVEQYFGPGTRLTVT.

The chain's CDR3 is CAGRLAGNQETQYF. In nucleotides, the CDR3 is TGTGCCGGACGACTAGCGGGGAACCAAGAGACCCAGTACTTC. V gene TRBV30 combines with J gene TRBJ2-5, with TRBD2 matching 11 bases. This CDR3 spans 14 amino acids. V lost 8 bases to trimming and J lost 0 bases; unmatched junction nucleotides: 5. Germline loops: CDR1 GTSNPN, CDR2 SVGIG (reference sequence).

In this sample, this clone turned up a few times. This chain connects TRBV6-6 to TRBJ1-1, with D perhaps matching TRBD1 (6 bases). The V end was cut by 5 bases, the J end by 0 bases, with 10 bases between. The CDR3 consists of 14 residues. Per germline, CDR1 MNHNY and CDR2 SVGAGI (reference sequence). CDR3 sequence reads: CASSQGRMNTEAFF. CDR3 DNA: TGTGCCAGCAGTCAGGGGCGGATGAACACTGAAGCTTTCTTT.

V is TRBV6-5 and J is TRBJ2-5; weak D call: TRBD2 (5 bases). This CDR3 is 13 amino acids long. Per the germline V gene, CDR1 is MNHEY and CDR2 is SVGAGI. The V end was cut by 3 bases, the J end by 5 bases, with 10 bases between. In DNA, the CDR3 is TGTGCCAGCAGTTATCGGGGTGGGGAGACCCAGTACTTC. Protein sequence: CASSYRGGETQYF.

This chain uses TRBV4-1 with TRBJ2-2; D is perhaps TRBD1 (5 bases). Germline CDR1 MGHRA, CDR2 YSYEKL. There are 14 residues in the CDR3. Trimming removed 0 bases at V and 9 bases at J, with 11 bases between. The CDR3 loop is CASSQEWSGRELFF. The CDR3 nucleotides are TGCGCCAGCAGCCAAGAATGGTCAGGGAGGGAGCTGTTTTTT.

This CDR3 is CASSGQGTGTEAFF. CDR3 in DNA: TGTGCCAGCAGCGGACAGGGGACTGGCACTGAAGCTTTCTTT. J is TRBJ1-1 and V is TRBV2, with TRBD1 matching over 9 bases. This CDR3 comprises 14 residues. Per germline, CDR1 SNHLY and CDR2 FYNNEI. Trimming cost V 6 bases and J 4 bases; bases outside gene matches: 6.

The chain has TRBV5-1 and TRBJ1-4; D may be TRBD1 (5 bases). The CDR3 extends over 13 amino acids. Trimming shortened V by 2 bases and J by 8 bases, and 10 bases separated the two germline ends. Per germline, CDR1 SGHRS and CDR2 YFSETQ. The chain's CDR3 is CASSFGGTEKLFF. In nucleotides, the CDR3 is TGCGCCAGCAGCTTCGGGGGAACGGAAAAACTGTTTTTT.

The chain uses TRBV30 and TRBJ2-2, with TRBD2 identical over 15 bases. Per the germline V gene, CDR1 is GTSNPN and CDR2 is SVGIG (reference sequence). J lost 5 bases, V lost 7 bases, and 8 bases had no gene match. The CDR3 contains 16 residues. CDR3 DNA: TGTGCCTCCCGGGGACTAGCGGGAGGAAAAACCGGGGAGCTGTTTTTT. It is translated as CASRGLAGGKTGELFF.

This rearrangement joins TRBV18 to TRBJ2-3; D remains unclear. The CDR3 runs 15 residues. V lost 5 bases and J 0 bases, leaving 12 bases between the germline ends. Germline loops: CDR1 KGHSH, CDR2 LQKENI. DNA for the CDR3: TGTGCCAGCTCAACCAAACGAACTAGCACAGATACGCAGTATTTT. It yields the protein CASSTKRTSTDTQYF.

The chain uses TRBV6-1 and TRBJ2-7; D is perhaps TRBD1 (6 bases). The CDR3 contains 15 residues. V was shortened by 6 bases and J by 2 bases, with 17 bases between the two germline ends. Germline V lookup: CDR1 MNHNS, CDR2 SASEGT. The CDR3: CASRPGHLTTYEQYF. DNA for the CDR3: TGTGCCAGCAGGCCGGGACACCTTACCACCTACGAGCAGTACTTC.

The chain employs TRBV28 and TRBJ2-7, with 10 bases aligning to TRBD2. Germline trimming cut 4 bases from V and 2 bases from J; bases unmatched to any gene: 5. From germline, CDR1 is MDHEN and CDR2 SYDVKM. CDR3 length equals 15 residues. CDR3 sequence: CASSWVAGGTYEQYF. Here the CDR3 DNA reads TGTGCCAGCAGTTGGGTAGCGGGAGGAACCTACGAGCAGTACTTC. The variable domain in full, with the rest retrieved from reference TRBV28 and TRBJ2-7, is DVKVTQSSRYLVKRTGEKVFLECVQDMDHENMFWYRQDPGLGLRLIYFSYDVKMKEKGDIPEGYSVSREKKERFSLILESASTNQTSMYLCASSWVAGGTYEQYFGPGTRLTVT.

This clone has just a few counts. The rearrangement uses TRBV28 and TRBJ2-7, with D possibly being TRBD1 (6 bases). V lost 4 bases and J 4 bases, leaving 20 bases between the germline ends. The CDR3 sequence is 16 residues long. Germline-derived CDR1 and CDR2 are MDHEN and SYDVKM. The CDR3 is CASSSGQFFDGYEQYF. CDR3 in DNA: TGTGCCAGCAGTTCCGGACAGTTTTTCGATGGATACGAGCAGTACTTC.

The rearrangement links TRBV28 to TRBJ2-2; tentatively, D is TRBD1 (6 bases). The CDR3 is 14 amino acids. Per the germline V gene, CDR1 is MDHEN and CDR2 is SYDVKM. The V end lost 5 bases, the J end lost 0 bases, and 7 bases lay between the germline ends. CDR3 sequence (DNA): TGTGCCAGCAGTGGGGACACGAACACCGGGGAGCTGTTTTTT. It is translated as CASSGDTNTGELFF.

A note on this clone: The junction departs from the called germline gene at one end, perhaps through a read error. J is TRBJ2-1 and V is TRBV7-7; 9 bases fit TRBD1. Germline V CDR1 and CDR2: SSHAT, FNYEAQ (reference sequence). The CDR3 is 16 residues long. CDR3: CASSPEDRGGYNEQFF. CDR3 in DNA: TGTGCTAGCAGCCCAGAGGACAGGGGCGGATACAATGAGCAGTTCTTC.